The clone carrying this T cell receptor beta chain was observed at least ten times. The antigen is not known. TCRdb redid the calling of the reads with MiXCR, one entry per CDR3 protein. The sample gives 68,000 or so distinct CDR3 sequences, 49% of which show up once; roughly 2.2% is in the top ten. The data derive from a study of type 1 regulatory T cells. Study context: T-allo10 is an in vitro-generated, Tr1-enriched CD4 T cell product specific for alloantigen.

Study observations and caveats: Type 1 regulatory T cells had a more restricted TCR repertoire than non-type 1 regulatory T cells.

V was trimmed by 2 bases and J by 4 bases, leaving 17 bases between them. CDR1 SQVTM and CDR2 ANQGSEA come from the germline V gene. The CDR3 runs to 15 residues. The rearrangement links TRBV29-1 to TRBJ1-2; a weak D match, TRBD1 (6 bases). The sequence derives from a human donor in good health. The sequenced sample was cultured non-Tr1 T cells, either the whole culture or a sorted T cell fraction (not recorded which). The CDR3 loop is CSVERDRQPLYGYTF. In nucleotides, the CDR3 is TGCAGCGTTGAAAGAGACAGGCAACCCCTCTATGGCTACACCTTC.